This record covers a single T cell receptor (beta chain). The sample originates from a study of shared T cell receptors in the human thymus. Assay used: immunoSEQ multiplex PCR; TCRdb lists only in-frame clones, some missing. In the table there are about 400,000 clones, more than 85% of which are singletons. V lost 6 bases and J lost 4; bases outside the gene matches: 11. The CDR3 loop spans 17 amino acids. Germline CDR1 reads MRHNA; CDR2 reads SNTAGT. The origin of this receptor is a human donor. The rearrangement uses TRBV6-4 and TRBJ2-1, with TRBD2 matching over 11 bases. Source material: thymocytes. The CDR3 coding sequence is TGTGCCAGCAGACCCCCCCTACTAGCGGGAGCGTACAATGAGCAGTTCTTC. Its translation: CASRPPLLAGAYNEQFF.